This is a list of T cell receptor beta chains from one sample in a study of blood T cell repertoires in COVID-19. Sequencing used immunoSEQ multiplex PCR; TCRdb keeps in-frame clones, though not all of them. The data hold 150,000 to 200,000 clones, with 76% observed a single time. Input material: peripheral blood. All receptors derive from a woman in her fifties or sixties with active or convalescent COVID-19. CDR3s include the opening cysteine and the closing phenylalanine or tryptophan. Each record gives: J gene, V gene, clone size, D gene, CDR3 protein, CDR3 DNA. D genes are given only for firm matches. Clone sizes are given selectively: once, few, many, or a class where the clone is expanded.

TRBJ2-1 | TRBV11-3 | - | TRBD2 | CASSSGQLAGDGNEQFF | TGTGCCAGCAGCTCGGGACAGCTAGCGGGAGACGGCAATGAGCAGTTCTTC
TRBJ2-7 | TRBV29-1 | few | TRBD1 | CSIRQGAWEQYF | TGCAGCATACGACAGGGGGCATGGGAGCAGTACTTC
TRBJ1-5 | TRBV21-1 | - | - | CASSKGGGGGPPRQPQHF | TGTGCCAGCAGCAAAGGTGGGGGAGGGGGGCCCCCCAGGCAGCCCCAGCATTTT
TRBJ1-6 | TRBV19 | - | - | CASKFSSYNSPLHF | TGTGCCAGTAAATTTAGCTCCTATAATTCACCCCTCCACTTT
TRBJ2-1 | TRBV4-2 | - | TRBD2 | CASSQGPGAGGHYNEQFF | TGTGCCAGCAGCCAAGGGCCCGGGGCGGGGGGGCATTACAATGAGCAGTTCTTC
TRBJ2-3 | TRBV5-1 | - | - | CASSLGLPALSTDTQYF | TGCGCCAGCAGCTTGGGGCTCCCTGCCCTCAGCACAGATACGCAGTATTTT
TRBJ2-7 | TRBV28 | - | TRBD2 | CASTQRGSSYEQYF | TGTGCCAGCACTCAGCGGGGGAGCTCCTACGAGCAGTACTTC
TRBJ1-2 | TRBV2 | - | - | CASRAGVSYGYTF | TGTGCCAGTAGGGCGGGAGTCAGCTATGGCTACACCTTC
TRBJ1-1 | TRBV19 | - | - | CASSIRDKNTEAFF | TGTGCCAGTAGTATCCGGGACAAGAACACTGAAGCTTTCTTT
TRBJ1-2 | TRBV20-1 | - | - | CSATQGYGYTF | TGCAGTGCCACACAGGGCTATGGCTACACCTTC
TRBJ2-2 | TRBV19 | - | TRBD2 | CASSIGPSGARTGELFF | TGTGCCAGTAGTATAGGCCCTAGCGGGGCGAGAACCGGGGAGCTGTTTTTT
TRBJ1-2 | TRBV9 | few | TRBD1 | CASSVAKGQMYGYTF | TGTGCCAGCAGCGTAGCTAAGGGACAGATGTATGGCTACACCTTC
TRBJ2-1 | TRBV9 | - | TRBD2 | CASSSGLAGGQNEQFF | TGTGCCAGCAGTTCCGGACTAGCGGGGGGGCAAAACGAGCAGTTCTTC
TRBJ2-1 | TRBV29-1 | - | TRBD1 | CSVEGQGSVGPNLNEQFF | TGCAGCGTTGAGGGACAGGGGTCGGTTGGCCCCAACCTCAATGAGCAGTTCTTC
TRBJ2-7 | TRBV27 | - | TRBD1 | CATVGQGLRDEQYF | TGTGCCACCGTGGGACAGGGCCTACGCGACGAGCAGTACTTC
TRBJ2-1 | TRBV29-1 | - | TRBD2 | CSVLLAGGGHEQFF | TGCAGCGTTCTACTAGCGGGAGGGGGCCATGAGCAGTTCTTC
TRBJ1-1 | TRBV7-2 | - | - | CASSLDGVNTEAFF | TGTGCCAGCAGCTTAGACGGGGTGAACACTGAAGCTTTCTTT
TRBJ1-1 | TRBV29-1 | - | TRBD1 | CSGGQIFTEAFF | TGCAGCGGGGGACAGATTTTCACTGAAGCTTTCTTT
TRBJ2-5 | TRBV19 | - | - | CASSPRGAETQYF | TGTGCCAGTAGTCCCCGGGGAGCGGAGACCCAGTACTTC
TRBJ1-5 | TRBV6-1 | few | - | CASSEGSRQGGQPQHF | TGTGCCAGCAGTGAAGGGTCGCGTCAGGGTGGACAGCCCCAGCATTTT
TRBJ2-1 | TRBV2 | - | TRBD1 | CASSGAGTGARNEQFF | TGTGCCAGCAGTGGGGCCGGGACAGGGGCACGGAATGAGCAGTTCTTC
TRBJ2-3 | TRBV2 | - | TRBD2 | CANGGGLSADTQYF | TGTGCCAACGGGGGAGGGCTGTCCGCAGATACGCAGTATTTT
TRBJ1-5 | TRBV7-2 | - | TRBD1 | CASSLRDRQPQHF | TGTGCCAGCAGCCTCCGGGACAGACAGCCCCAGCATTTT
TRBJ1-2 | TRBV19 | - | TRBD1 | CASSGPGQGRGYTF | TGTGCCAGTAGTGGACCGGGACAGGGTAGGGGCTACACCTTC
TRBJ2-5 | TRBV28 | - | - | CASSRGGQETQYF | TGTGCCAGCAGCCGGGGTGGGCAAGAGACCCAGTACTTC
TRBJ2-3 | TRBV7-3 | many | TRBD2 | CASSLGSGGRSDTQYF | TGTGCCAGCAGCTTGGGTAGCGGGGGGCGCTCGGATACGCAGTATTTT
TRBJ2-3 | TRBV28 | once | TRBD2 | CASSLTSGRASDTQYF | TGTGCCAGCAGTTTAACTAGCGGGAGGGCCTCGGATACGCAGTATTTT
TRBJ2-3 | TRBV11-3 | - | - | CASSLSAFTDTQYF | TGTGCCAGCAGCTTAAGCGCTTTCACAGATACGCAGTATTTT
TRBJ1-5 | TRBV6-1 | - | - | CASSELGREKPQHF | TGTGCCAGCAGTGAGTTGGGGCGCGAAAAGCCCCAGCATTTT
TRBJ2-2 | TRBV5-1 | once | - | CASSLGEVNTGELFF | TGCGCCAGCAGCTTGGGGGAGGTTAACACCGGGGAGCTGTTTTTT
TRBJ1-2 | TRBV27 | - | - | CASSSHLTTDFYGYTF | TGTGCCAGCAGTTCGCACCTAACGACAGACTTCTATGGCTACACCTTC
TRBJ1-2 | TRBV19 | - | - | CASSIQQGHPNYGYTF | TGTGCCAGTAGTATCCAACAGGGACATCCTAACTATGGCTACACCTTC
TRBJ2-1 | TRBV19 | - | TRBD2 | CASSSWGPSTSGSSYNEQFF | TGTGCCAGTAGCAGCTGGGGCCCCTCTACTAGCGGGAGCTCCTACAATGAGCAGTTCTTC
TRBJ1-2 | TRBV27 | - | TRBD1 | CASKRQGSHYTF | TGTGCCAGCAAGCGACAGGGAAGCCACTACACCTTC
TRBJ1-5 | TRBV7-8 | - | - | CASQVGGRESNQPQHF | TGTGCCAGCCAGGTGGGAGGGCGGGAAAGCAATCAGCCCCAGCATTTT
TRBJ1-3 | TRBV4-3 | - | - | CASSQATLGGNTIYF | TGCGCCAGCAGCCAAGCGACTCTAGGAGGAAACACCATATATTTT
TRBJ1-5 | TRBV19 | - | TRBD1 | CASRITGGENQPQHF | TGTGCCAGTAGGATCACAGGGGGCGAGAATCAGCCCCAGCATTTT
TRBJ1-2 | TRBV7-3 | once | TRBD1 | CASSPRQGNYGYTF | TGTGCCAGCAGCCCCCGACAGGGTAACTATGGCTACACCTTC
TRBJ1-5 | TRBV19 | few | TRBD1 | CASSIDRDRYQPQHF | TGTGCCAGTAGTATAGATCGGGACAGGTATCAGCCCCAGCATTTT
TRBJ1-1 | TRBV3-1/TRBV3-2 | - | TRBD1 | CASSPHRQGNTEAFF | TGTGCCAGCAGCCCGCATCGACAGGGGAACACTGAAGCTTTCTTT
TRBJ2-6 | TRBV19 | - | - | CASSIWRAGANVLTF | TGTGCCAGTAGTATCTGGAGGGCTGGGGCCAACGTCCTGACTTTC
TRBJ2-3 | TRBV9 | - | - | CASSVGRTDTQYF | TGTGCCAGCAGCGTAGGCAGAACCGATACGCAGTATTTT
TRBJ1-3 | TRBV2 | - | - | CACGQSTFSGNTIYF | TGTGCCTGTGGACAGAGCACCTTTTCTGGAAACACCATATATTTT
TRBJ2-1 | TRBV11-3 | - | TRBD2 | CASSVGTRDYNEQFF | TGTGCCAGCAGCGTCGGGACTAGGGACTACAATGAGCAGTTCTTC
TRBJ1-2 | TRBV6-1 | - | TRBD1 | CASSETGTGWRDGYTF | TGTGCCAGCAGTGAAACCGGGACAGGGTGGAGGGATGGCTACACCTTC
TRBJ2-3 | TRBV10-3 | - | TRBD2 | CAVSGVRDTQYF | TGTGCCGTAAGCGGGGTACGAGATACGCAGTATTTT
TRBJ1-2 | TRBV10-3 | - | - | CAISDFGNYGYTF | TGTGCCATCAGTGATTTCGGTAACTATGGCTACACCTTC
TRBJ2-1 | TRBV6-5 | - | TRBD2 | CASTRGDHEQFF | TGTGCCAGCACCCGGGGGGACCATGAGCAGTTCTTC
TRBJ1-2 | TRBV2 | once | - | CASSPDKNYGYTF | TGTGCCAGCAGTCCCGACAAAAACTATGGCTACACCTTC
TRBJ2-2 | TRBV5-1 | - | - | CASSLTSNTGELFF | TGCGCCAGCAGCTTAACCAGTAACACCGGGGAGCTGTTTTTT
TRBJ2-7 | TRBV10-1 | - | TRBD1 | CASSCRDSPPLNYEQYF | TGCGCCAGCAGCTGCCGGGACAGCCCCCCACTAAACTACGAGCAGTACTTC
TRBJ1-2 | TRBV4-3 | - | TRBD1 | CASSQYSGGKGYTF | TGCGCCAGCAGCCAGTATTCAGGGGGCAAGGGCTACACCTTC
TRBJ1-5 | TRBV28 | - | - | CASSLRTGPQGAQHF | TGTGCCAGCAGTTTACGAACAGGTCCCCAAGGGGCCCAGCATTTT